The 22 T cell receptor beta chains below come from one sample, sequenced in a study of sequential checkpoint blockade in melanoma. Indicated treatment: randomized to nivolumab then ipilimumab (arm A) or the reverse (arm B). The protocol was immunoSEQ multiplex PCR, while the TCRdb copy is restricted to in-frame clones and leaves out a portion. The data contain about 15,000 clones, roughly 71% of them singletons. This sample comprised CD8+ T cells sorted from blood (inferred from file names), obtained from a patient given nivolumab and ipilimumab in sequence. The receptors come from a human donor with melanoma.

The CDR3, as DNA: TGTGCCAGTAGTTTTAGCGGGACCTGCGAGCAGTACTTC. Amino acid sequence: CASSFSGTCEQYF. The chain combines TRBV19 with TRBJ2-7; TRBD2 matches 8 bases. Germline V gene lookup returns CDR1 LNHDA and CDR2 SQIVND (reference sequence). V shed 5 bases, J shed 6 bases, and the junction held 6 bases outside the gene matches. The CDR3 has 13 residues.

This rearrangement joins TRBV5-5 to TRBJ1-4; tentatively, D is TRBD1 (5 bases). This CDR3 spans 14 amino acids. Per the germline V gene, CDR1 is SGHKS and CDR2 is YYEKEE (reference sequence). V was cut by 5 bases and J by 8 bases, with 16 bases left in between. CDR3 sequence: CASSLGGREEKLFF. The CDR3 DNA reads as TGTGCCAGCAGTCTCGGGGGGAGAGAGGAAAAACTGTTTTTT. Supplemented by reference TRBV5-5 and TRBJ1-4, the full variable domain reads DAGVTQSPTHLIKTRGQQVTLRCSPISGHKSVSWYQQVLGQGPQFIFQYYEKEERGRGNFPDRFSARQFPNYSSELNVNALLLGDSALYLCASSLGGREEKLFFGSGTQLSVL.

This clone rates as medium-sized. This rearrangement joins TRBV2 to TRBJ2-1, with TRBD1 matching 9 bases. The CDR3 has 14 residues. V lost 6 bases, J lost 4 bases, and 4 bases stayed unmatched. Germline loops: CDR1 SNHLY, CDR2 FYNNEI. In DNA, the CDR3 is TGTGCCAGCAGCGCCGGGACAGGGTACAATGAGCAGTTCTTC. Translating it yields CASSAGTGYNEQFF.

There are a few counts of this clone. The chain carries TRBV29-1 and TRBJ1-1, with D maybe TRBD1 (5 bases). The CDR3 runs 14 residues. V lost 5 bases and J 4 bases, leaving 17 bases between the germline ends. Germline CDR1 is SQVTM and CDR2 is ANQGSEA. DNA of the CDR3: TGCAGCGTTTGGGTACGGGGGACGAGCACTGAAGCTTTCTTT. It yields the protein CSVWVRGTSTEAFF. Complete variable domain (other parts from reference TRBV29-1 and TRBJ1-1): SAVISQKPSRDICQRGTSLTIQCQVDSQVTMMFWYRQQPGQSLTLIATANQGSEATYESGFVIDKFPISRPNLTFSTLTVSNMSPEDSSIYLCSVWVRGTSTEAFFGQGTRLTVV.

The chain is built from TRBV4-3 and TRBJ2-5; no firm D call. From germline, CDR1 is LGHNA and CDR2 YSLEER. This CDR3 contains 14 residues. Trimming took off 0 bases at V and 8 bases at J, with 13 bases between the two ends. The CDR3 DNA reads TGCGCCAGCAGCCAAGACTCCGGTTCGGGTACCCAGTACTTC. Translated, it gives CASSQDSGSGTQYF.

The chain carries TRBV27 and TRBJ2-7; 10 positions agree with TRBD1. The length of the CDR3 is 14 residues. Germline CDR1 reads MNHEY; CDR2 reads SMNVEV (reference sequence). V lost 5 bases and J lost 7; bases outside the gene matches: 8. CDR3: CASSTGTGAREQYF. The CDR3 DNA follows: TGTGCCAGCAGTACCGGGACAGGGGCGAGGGAGCAGTACTTC.

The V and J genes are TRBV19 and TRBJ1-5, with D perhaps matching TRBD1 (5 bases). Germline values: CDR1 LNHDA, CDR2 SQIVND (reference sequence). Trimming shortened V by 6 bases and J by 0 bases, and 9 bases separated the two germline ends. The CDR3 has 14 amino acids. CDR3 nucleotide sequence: TGTGCCAGTAGGGGGGGTTATAGCAATCAGCCCCAGCATTTT. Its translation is CASRGGYSNQPQHF.

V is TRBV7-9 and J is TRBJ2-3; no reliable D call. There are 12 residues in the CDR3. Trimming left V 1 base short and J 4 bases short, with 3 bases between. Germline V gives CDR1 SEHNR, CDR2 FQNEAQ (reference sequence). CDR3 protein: CASSLGPDTQYF. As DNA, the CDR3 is TGTGCCAGCAGCTTAGGGCCAGATACGCAGTATTTT.

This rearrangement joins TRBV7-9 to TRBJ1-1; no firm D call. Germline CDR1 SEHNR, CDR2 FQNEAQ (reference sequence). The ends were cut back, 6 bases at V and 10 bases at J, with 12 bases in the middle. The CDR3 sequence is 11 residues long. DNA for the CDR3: TGTGCCAGCAGGGGAGGTAAAGGAGCTTTCTTT. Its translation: CASRGGKGAFF.

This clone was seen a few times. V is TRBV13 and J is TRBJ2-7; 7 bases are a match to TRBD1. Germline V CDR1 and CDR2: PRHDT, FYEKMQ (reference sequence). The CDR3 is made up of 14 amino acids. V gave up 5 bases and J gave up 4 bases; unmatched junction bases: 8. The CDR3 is CASSARDSEYEQYF. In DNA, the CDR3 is TGTGCCAGCAGCGCCAGGGACAGTGAGTACGAGCAGTACTTC.

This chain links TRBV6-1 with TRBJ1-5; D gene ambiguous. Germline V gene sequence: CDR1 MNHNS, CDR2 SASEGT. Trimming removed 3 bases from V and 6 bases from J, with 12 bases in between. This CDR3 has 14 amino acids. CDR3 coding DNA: TGTGCCAGCAGTGACGTCGTCGGGATTCAGCCCCAGCATTTT. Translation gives CASSDVVGIQPQHF.

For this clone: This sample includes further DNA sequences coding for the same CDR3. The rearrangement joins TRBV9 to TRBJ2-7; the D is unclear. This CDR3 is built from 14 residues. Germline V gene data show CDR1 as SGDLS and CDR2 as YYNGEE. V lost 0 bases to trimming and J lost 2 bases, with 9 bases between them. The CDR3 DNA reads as TGTGCCAGCAGCGTAGGTGGCGGAACCTACGAGCAGTACTTC. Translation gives CASSVGGGTYEQYF. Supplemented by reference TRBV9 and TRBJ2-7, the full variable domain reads DSGVTQTPKHLITATGQRVTLRCSPRSGDLSVYWYQQSLDQGLQFLIQYYNGEERAKGNILERFSAQQFPDLHSELNLSSLELGDSALYFCASSVGGGTYEQYFGPGTRLTVT.

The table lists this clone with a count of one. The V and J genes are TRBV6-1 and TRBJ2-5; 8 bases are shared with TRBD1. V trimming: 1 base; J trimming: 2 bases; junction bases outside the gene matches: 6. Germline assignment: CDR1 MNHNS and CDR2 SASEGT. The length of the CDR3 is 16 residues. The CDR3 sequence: CASSEEGQAGQETQYF. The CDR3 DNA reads TGTGCCAGCAGTGAAGAGGGACAGGCGGGGCAAGAGACCCAGTACTTC.

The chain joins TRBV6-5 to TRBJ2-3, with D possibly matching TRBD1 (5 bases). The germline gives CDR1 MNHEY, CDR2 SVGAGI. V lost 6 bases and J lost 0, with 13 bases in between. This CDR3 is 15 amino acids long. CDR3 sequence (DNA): TGTGCCAGCAGGGAGCGACAGTATAGCACAGATACGCAGTATTTT. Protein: CASRERQYSTDTQYF.

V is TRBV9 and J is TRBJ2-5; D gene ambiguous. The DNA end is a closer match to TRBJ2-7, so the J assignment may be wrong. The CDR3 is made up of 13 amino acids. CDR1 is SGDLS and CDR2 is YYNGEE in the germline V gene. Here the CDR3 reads CASSVSLTYEQYF. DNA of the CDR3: TGTGCCAGCAGCGTTTCTCTTACCTACGAGCAGTACTTC.

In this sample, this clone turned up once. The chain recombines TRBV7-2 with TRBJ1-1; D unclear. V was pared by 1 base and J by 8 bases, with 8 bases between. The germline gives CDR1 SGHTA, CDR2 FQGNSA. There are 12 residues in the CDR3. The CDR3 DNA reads TGTGCCAGCAGCTTAGGGCAGGCAGAAGCTTTCTTT. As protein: CASSLGQAEAFF.

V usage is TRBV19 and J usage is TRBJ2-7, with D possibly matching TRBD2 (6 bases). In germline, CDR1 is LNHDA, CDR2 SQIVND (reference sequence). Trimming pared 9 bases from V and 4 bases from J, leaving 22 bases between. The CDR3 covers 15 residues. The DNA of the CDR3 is TGTGCCAGCTCTAAACCCGGGGACTCCCTATACGAGCAGTACTTC. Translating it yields CASSKPGDSLYEQYF.

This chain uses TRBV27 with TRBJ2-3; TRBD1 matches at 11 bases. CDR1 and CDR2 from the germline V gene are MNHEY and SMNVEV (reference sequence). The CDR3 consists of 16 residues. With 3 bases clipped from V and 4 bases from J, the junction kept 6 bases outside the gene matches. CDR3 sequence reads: CASSFRRTGGADTQYF. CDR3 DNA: TGTGCCAGCAGTTTTCGCCGGACAGGGGGCGCAGATACGCAGTATTTT.

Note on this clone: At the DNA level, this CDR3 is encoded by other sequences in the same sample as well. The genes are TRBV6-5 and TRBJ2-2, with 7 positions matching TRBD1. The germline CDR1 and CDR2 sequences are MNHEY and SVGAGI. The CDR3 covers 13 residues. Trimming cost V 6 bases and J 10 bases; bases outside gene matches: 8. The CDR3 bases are TGTGCCAGCAGGCAGGGGGAGACGGAGGAGCTGTTTTTT. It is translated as CASRQGETEELFF.

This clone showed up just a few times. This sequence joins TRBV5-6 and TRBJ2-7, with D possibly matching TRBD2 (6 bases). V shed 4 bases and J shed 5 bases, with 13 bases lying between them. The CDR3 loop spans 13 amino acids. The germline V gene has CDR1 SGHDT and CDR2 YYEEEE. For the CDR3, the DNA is TGTGCCAGCAGCCGTGGTGGGGAGGACGAGCAGTACTTC. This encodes CASSRGGEDEQYF.

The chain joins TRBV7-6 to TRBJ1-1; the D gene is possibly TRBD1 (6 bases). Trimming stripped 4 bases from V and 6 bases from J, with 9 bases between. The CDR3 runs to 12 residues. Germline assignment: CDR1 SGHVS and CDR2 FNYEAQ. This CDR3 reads CASSSQGPEAFF. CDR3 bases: TGTGCCAGCAGCTCACAGGGCCCTGAAGCTTTCTTT.

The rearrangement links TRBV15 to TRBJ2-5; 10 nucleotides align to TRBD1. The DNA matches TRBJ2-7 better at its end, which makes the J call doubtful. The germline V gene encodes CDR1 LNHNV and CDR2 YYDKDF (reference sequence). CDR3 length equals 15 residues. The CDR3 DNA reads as TGTGCCACCAGCAAGGGGACAGGGGATTCCTACGAGCAGTACTTC. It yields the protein CATSKGTGDSYEQYF.